The 8 T cell receptor beta chains below come from one sample, sequenced in a study of cytomegalovirus exposure and HLA in healthy donors. Clones were read by immunoSEQ multiplex PCR, and TCRdb kept only the in-frame ones, dropping some. The sample records roughly 250,000 clones, 90% being singletons. Material for sequencing was PBMCs. These receptors came from a woman younger than 35 in good health and CMV-seronegative.

This clone showed up just once. CDR3 nucleotide sequence: TGTGCCAGCAGCCGGGGAACGAGCTCCTACAATGAGCAGTTCTTC. Translating it yields CASSRGTSSYNEQFF. The J gene is TRBJ2-1, the V gene TRBV11-3; perhaps TRBD2 as D (5 bases). Germline loops: CDR1 SGHNT, CDR2 YENEEA. This CDR3 is 15 amino acids long. Trimming stripped 5 bases from V and 0 bases from J, with 11 bases between.

CDR3 loop: CASETGVHDTQYF. The DNA for the CDR3 is TGTGCCAGTGAGACAGGGGTTCACGATACGCAGTATTTT. V usage is TRBV19 and J usage is TRBJ2-3, with 8 nucleotides matching TRBD1. After removal of 8 bases from V and 6 bases from J, the junction contained 7 bases not matched to a gene. The CDR3 has 13 residues. The germline V gene encodes CDR1 LNHDA and CDR2 SQIVND (reference sequence).

The CDR3 sequence: CASNVGRGTVGRTEAFF. DNA for the CDR3: TGTGCCAGCAACGTAGGTCGGGGGACAGTTGGTCGCACTGAAGCTTTCTTT. This chain joins TRBV7-9 and TRBJ1-1, with 7 bases that match TRBD1. CDR1 SEHNR and CDR2 FQNEAQ come from the germline V gene (reference sequence). CDR3 size: 17 residues. J gave up 4 bases and V 7 bases, and 18 bases lay outside the gene matches.

The CDR3 sequence is CASSYSSLDTQYF. DNA for the CDR3: TGTGCCAGCAGTTACTCGAGTTTAGATACGCAGTATTTT. V gene TRBV6-5 combines with J gene TRBJ2-3; no definite D call. The V end was cut by 0 bases, the J end by 5 bases, with 6 bases between. Germline V gene lookup returns CDR1 MNHEY and CDR2 SVGAGI. The CDR3 spans 13 residues.

This clone was seen once. The chain combines TRBV28 with TRBJ2-5; no clear D. The V gene's germline CDR1 is MDHEN and CDR2 SYDVKM. V lost 3 bases to trimming and J lost 7 bases, with 12 bases between them. The CDR3 consists of 13 residues. Here the CDR3 reads CASSFAPRGTQYF. The CDR3 nucleotides are TGTGCCAGCAGTTTCGCACCCCGCGGGACCCAGTACTTC.

This chain joins TRBV30 and TRBJ2-1; maybe TRBD2 (6 bases). CDR3 length equals 14 residues. The ends were cut back, 0 bases at V and 8 bases at J, with 14 bases in the middle. Germline CDR1 and CDR2: GTSNPN and SVGIG (reference sequence). Here the CDR3 DNA reads TGTGCCTGGAGTGTATTCGGGGGACGGGATGAGCAGTTCTTC. This gives the protein CAWSVFGGRDEQFF. Complete variable domain (other parts from reference TRBV30 and TRBJ2-1): SQTIHQWPATLVQPVGSPLSLECTVEGTSNPNLYWYRQAAGRGLQLLFYSVGIGQISSEVPQNLSASRPQDRQFILSSKKLLLSDSGFYLCAWSVFGGRDEQFFGPGTRLTVL.

The chain combines TRBV4-1 with TRBJ1-6; no firm D call. Trimming took 3 bases from V and 5 from J, leaving 5 bases between them. The length of the CDR3 is 13 residues. Per germline, CDR1 MGHRA and CDR2 YSYEKL. CDR3 in amino acids: CASSHQDNSPLHF. The CDR3 DNA follows: TGCGCCAGCAGCCATCAGGATAATTCACCCCTCCACTTT.

The gene calls are TRBV10-3 and TRBJ1-2; D is perhaps TRBD1 (6 bases). Germline V lookup: CDR1 ENHRY, CDR2 SYGVKD. V lost 0 bases to trimming and J lost 0 bases, with 8 bases between them. The CDR3 is 15 amino acids. CDR3 amino acids: CAISESTGSNYGYTF. The CDR3 DNA reads as TGTGCCATCAGTGAGTCCACAGGGTCTAACTATGGCTACACCTTC.